This TCR beta chain is from a study of T cells in localized non-small cell lung cancer. Study findings and constraints: Patients showing higher blood T cell density tended to see longer overall survival.

Turning to this clone: The target antigen is unknown.

Method: immunoSEQ multiplex PCR; TCRdb's copy keeps in-frame clones and lacks some. The table includes about 21,000 clones, around 90% detected once. The V gene lost 6 bases and the J gene lost 0 bases, with 15 bases spanning the gap. This CDR3 is 14 amino acids long. Germline V gene data show CDR1 as SQVTM and CDR2 as ANQGSEA. The chain links TRBV29-1 to TRBJ2-7, with a tentative D call TRBD2 (6 bases). Sequences were derived from peripheral blood mononuclear cells, sampled before any cancer treatment. The sequence derives from a male donor aged 60 or over with stage II lung adenocarcinoma. The CDR3 DNA reads as TGCAGCGTCCTCAGCGGGCCGAGCTCCTACGAGCAGTACTTC. It is translated as CSVLSGPSSYEQYF.